This T cell receptor (beta chain) was identified in a study of beta chain features in type 1 diabetes. Trimming removed 3 bases from V and 0 bases from J, with 0 bases in between. Germline V gene lookup returns CDR1 MDHEN and CDR2 SYDVKM. This CDR3 region has 11 residues. Sampling consisted of one heparinised blood draw per donor, averaging roughly 110 mL. The sample holds a few counts of this clone. Its antigen is as yet unknown. Being one base from a much bigger clone, this may be a read error. Distinct nucleotide sequences in the sample also encode this CDR3. Findings and limits, study-wide: Type 1 diabetes patients showed a moderate but significant shortening of TCRB CDR3s in all four CD4+ subsets.

Sequenced material consisted of expressed TCRB transcripts (all of the isolated RNA was reverse transcribed). The protocol was immunoSEQ multiplex PCR, while the TCRdb copy is restricted to in-frame clones and leaves out a portion. This table has around 710,000 clones, roughly 12% appearing once. This clonotype was sampled from a young man with type 1 diabetes. This chain uses TRBV28 with TRBJ2-7, with unresolved D. The sequencing input was naive CD4+ T cells from blood. The CDR3 loop is CASSFSYEQYF. CDR3 nucleotides: TGTGCCAGCAGTTTCTCCTACGAGCAGTACTTC.